This record concerns one T cell receptor (beta chain) sequence. The sample is drawn from a study of T cells expressing NK-cell markers. For the study at large: Sequencing covered eight donors, seven HCMV-seropositive and one seronegative.

As the method of synthesis, 5'RACE template switching with UMIs yielded TCR beta cDNA. From its re-call of the 5' RACE reads, TCRdb lists each CDR3 protein once, without DNA. In total, the table holds some 440,000 distinct CDR3 sequences. The CDR3 covers 12 residues. Germline V gives CDR1 SEHNR, CDR2 FQNEAQ (reference sequence). The clonotype originates from a woman aged 45-60 years in good health. Input material: blood T cells: a sorted CD56 or NKG2C T cell subset, CD4+ or CD8+ T cells, or bulk PBMC T cells (not recorded which). This sequence joins TRBV7-9 and TRBJ1-1. The CDR3 protein is CASSLEPDRTFF.